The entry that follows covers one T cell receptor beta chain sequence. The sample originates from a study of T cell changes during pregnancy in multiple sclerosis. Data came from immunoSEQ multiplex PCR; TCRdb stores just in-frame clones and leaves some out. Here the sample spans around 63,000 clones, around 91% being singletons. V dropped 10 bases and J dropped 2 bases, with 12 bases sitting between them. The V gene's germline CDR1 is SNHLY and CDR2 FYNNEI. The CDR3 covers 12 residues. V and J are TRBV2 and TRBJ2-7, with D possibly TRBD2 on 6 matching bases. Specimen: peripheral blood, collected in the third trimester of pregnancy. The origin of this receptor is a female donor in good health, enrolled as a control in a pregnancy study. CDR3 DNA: TGTGCCACACGAGGCGGGGCCTACGAGCAGTACTTC. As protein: CATRGGAYEQYF.